The clone carrying this T cell receptor beta chain showed up just a few times. The data originate from a study of identical twins. Trimming took off 4 bases at V and 8 bases at J, with 12 bases between the two ends. The germline gives CDR1 SGHNT, CDR2 YYREEE (reference sequence). The CDR3 has 12 residues. Template switching (which added a universal primer site) was used, and cDNA carried unique molecular identifiers. Using its own MiXCR run on the 5' RACE reads, TCRdb lists one record per CDR3 protein. The sample carries roughly 720,000 distinct CDR3 sequences, about 20% recorded once. The same specimen was also included in a second study, on T cells expressing NK-cell markers. That work contributes: Seven donors tested HCMV-seropositive and one tested seronegative among the eight sequenced. Dominant NKG2C+ clonotypes accounted for about 1.0-7.0% of CD8+ T cells in roughly 6 donors. In four donors, these clonotypes also led the CD3+CD56-NKG2C+ fraction.

The source material was PBMCs. This rearrangement joins TRBV5-4 to TRBJ1-2, with unresolved D. This TCR was recovered from a woman between 18 and 29 years old in good health. The CDR3 bases are TGTGCCAGCAGCCGATCCCTAGGAGGCTACACCTTC. Translation: CASSRSLGGYTF. Variable domain in full (rest from reference TRBV5-4 and TRBJ1-2): ETGVTQSPTHLIKTRGQQVTLRCSSQSGHNTVSWYQQALGQGPQFIFQYYREEENGRGNFPPRFSGLQFPNYSSELNVNALELDDSALYLCASSRSLGGYTFGSGTRLTVV.